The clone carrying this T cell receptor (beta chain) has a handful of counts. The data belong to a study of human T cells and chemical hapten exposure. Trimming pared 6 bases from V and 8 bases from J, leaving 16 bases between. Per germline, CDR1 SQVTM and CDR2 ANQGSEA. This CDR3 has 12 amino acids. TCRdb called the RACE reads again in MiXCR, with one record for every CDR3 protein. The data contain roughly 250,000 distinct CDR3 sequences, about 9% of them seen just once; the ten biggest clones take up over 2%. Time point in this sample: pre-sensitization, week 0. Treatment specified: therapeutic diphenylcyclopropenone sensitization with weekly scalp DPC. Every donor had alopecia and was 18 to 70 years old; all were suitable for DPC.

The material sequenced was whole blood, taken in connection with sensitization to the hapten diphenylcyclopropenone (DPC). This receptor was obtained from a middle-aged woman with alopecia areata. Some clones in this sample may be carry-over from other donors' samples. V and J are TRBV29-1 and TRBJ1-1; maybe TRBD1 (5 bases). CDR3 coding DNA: TGCAGCGTCTCCCAGGGTTCAGTAGAAGCTTTCTTT. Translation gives CSVSQGSVEAFF.